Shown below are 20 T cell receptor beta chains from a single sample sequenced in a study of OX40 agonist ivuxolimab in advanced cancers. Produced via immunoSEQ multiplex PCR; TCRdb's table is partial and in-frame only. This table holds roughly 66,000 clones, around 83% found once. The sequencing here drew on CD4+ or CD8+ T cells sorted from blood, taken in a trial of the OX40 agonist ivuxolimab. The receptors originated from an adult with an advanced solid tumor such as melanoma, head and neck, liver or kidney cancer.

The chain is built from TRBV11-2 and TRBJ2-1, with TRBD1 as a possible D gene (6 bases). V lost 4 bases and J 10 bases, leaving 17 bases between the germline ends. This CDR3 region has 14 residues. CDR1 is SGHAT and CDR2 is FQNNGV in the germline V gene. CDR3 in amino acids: CASSSRTASREQFF. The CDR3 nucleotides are TGTGCCAGCAGCTCCAGGACAGCCTCGAGGGAGCAGTTCTTC.

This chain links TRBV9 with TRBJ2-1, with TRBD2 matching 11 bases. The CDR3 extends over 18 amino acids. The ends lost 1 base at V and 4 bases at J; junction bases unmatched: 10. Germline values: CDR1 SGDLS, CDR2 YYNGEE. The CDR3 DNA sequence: TGTGCCAGCAGCGTATTGTCTAGCGGGGGGCTAGCATACAATGAGCAGTTCTTC. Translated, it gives CASSVLSSGGLAYNEQFF. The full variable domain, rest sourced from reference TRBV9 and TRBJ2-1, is DSGVTQTPKHLITATGQRVTLRCSPRSGDLSVYWYQQSLDQGLQFLIQYYNGEERAKGNILERFSAQQFPDLHSELNLSSLELGDSALYFCASSVLSSGGLAYNEQFFGPGTRLTVL.

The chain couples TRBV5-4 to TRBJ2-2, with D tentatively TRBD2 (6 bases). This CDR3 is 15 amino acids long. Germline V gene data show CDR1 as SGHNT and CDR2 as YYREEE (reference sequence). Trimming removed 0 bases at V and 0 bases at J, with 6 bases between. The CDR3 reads CASSLAGANTGELFF. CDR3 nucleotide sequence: TGTGCCAGCAGCTTGGCGGGAGCGAACACCGGGGAGCTGTTTTTT.

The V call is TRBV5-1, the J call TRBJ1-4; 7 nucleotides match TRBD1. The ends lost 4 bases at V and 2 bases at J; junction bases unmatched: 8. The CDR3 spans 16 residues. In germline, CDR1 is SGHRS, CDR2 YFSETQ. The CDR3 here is CASSGGGVRTNEKLFF. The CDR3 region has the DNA TGCGCCAGCAGCGGAGGGGGCGTGAGGACTAATGAAAAACTGTTTTTT. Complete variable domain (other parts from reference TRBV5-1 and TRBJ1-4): KAGVTQTPRYLIKTRGQQVTLSCSPISGHRSVSWYQQTPGQGLQFLFEYFSETQRNKGNFPGRFSGRQFSNSRSEMNVSTLELGDSALYLCASSGGGVRTNEKLFFGSGTQLSVL.

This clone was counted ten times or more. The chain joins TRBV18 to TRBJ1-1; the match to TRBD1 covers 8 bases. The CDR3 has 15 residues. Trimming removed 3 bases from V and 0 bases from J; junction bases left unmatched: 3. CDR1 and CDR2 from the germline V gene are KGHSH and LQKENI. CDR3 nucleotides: TGTGCCAGCTCACCGGGACAGGCAATGAACACTGAAGCTTTCTTT. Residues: CASSPGQAMNTEAFF.

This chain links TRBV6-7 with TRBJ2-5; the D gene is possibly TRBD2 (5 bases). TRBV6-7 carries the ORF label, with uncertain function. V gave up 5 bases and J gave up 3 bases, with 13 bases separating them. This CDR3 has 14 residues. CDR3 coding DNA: TGTGCCAGCAGTAACCGGTGGGGAGAAGAGACCCAGTACTTC. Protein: CASSNRWGEETQYF.

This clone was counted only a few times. Written as DNA, the CDR3 is TGTGCCATCGGAGGAGGCACTGAAGCTTTCTTT. It yields the protein CAIGGGTEAFF. The chain is built from TRBV10-3 and TRBJ1-1; unclear D gene. CDR1 is ENHRY, CDR2 SYGVKD, per germline. The CDR3 length is 11 residues. V was pared by 8 bases and J by 4 bases, with 8 bases between.

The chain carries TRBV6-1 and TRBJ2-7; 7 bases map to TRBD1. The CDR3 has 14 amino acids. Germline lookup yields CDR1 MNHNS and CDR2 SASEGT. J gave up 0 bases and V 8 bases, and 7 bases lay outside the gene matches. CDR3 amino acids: CASHRGPSSYEQYF. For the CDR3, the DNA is TGTGCCAGCCACAGGGGCCCTAGCTCCTACGAGCAGTACTTC.

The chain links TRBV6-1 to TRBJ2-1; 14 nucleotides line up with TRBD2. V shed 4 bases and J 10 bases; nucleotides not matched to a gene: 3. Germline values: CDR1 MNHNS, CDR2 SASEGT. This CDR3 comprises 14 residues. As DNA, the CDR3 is TGTGCCAGCAGTGGGGGACTAGCGGGGGTAGAGCAGTTCTTC. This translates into CASSGGLAGVEQFF.

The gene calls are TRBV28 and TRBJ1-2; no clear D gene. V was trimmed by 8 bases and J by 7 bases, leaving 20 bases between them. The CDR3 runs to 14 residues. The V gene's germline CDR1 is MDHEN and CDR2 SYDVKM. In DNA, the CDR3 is TGTGCCAGCCGCCTCGGGCCTCGGCTGGGTGGCTACACCTTC. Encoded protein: CASRLGPRLGGYTF.

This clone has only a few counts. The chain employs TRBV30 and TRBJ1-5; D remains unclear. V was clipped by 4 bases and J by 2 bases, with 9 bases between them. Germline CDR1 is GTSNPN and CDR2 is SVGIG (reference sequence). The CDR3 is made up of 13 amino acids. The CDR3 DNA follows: TGTGCCTGGACTGGCGGGGGCAATCAGCCCCAGCATTTT. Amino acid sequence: CAWTGGGNQPQHF.

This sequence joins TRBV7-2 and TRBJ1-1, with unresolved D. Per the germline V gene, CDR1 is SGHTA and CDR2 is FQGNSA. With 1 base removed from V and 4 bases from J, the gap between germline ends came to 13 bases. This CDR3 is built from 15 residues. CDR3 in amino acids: CASSLGGEWSTEAFF. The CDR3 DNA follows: TGTGCCAGCAGCTTAGGGGGAGAGTGGAGCACTGAAGCTTTCTTT. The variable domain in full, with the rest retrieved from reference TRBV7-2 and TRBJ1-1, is GAGVSQSPSNKVTEKGKDVELRCDPISGHTALYWYRQSLGQGLEFLIYFQGNSAPDKSGLPSDRFSAERTGGSVSTLTIQRTQQEDSAVYLCASSLGGEWSTEAFFGQGTRLTVV.

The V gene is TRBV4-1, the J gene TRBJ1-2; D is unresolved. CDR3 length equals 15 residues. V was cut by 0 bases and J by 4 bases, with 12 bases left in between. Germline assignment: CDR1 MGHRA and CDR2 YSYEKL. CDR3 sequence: CASSQEARNPYGYTF. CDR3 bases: TGCGCCAGCAGCCAAGAAGCCCGGAATCCCTATGGCTACACCTTC.

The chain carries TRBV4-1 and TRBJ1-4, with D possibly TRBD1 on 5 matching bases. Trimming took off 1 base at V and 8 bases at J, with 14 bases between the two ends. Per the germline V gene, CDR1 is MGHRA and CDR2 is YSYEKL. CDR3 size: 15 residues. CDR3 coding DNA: TGCGCCAGCAGCCAAGCCGGCAGGGTAGGGGAAAAACTGTTTTTT. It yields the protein CASSQAGRVGEKLFF.

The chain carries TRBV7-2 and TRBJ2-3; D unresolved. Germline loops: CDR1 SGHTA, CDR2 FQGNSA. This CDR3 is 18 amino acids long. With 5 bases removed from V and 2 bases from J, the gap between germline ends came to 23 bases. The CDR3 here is CASSPSFLIAETTDTQYF. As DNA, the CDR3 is TGTGCCAGCAGCCCCTCCTTTTTAATTGCGGAGACCACAGATACGCAGTATTTT.

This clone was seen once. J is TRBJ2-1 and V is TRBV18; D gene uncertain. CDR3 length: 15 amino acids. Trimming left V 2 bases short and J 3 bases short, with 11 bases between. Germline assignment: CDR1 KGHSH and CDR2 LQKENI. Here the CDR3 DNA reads TGTGCCAGCTCACCAGGGTCTCTGAACTACAATGAGCAGTTCTTC. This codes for CASSPGSLNYNEQFF.

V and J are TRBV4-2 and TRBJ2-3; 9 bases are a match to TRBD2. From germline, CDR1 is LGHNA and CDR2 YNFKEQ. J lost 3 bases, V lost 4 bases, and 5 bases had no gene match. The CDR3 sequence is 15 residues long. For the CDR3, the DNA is TGTGCCAGCAGCCCAGCGGGAGGTGGGACAGATACGCAGTATTTT. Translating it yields CASSPAGGGTDTQYF.

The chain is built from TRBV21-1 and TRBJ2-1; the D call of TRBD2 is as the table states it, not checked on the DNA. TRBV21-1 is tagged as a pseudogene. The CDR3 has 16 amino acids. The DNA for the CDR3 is TGTGCCAGCAGCCAGGCAGGGACTAGCGGGTTTTATGAGCAGTTCTTC. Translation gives CASSQAGTSGFYEQFF.

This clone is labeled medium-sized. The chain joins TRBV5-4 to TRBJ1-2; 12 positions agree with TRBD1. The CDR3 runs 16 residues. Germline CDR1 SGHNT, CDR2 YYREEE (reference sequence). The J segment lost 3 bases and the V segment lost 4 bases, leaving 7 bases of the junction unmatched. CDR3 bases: TGTGCCAGCAGCCACGCGGGACAGGGGGCCCACTATGGCTACACCTTC. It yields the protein CASSHAGQGAHYGYTF. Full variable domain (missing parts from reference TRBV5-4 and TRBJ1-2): ETGVTQSPTHLIKTRGQQVTLRCSSQSGHNTVSWYQQALGQGPQFIFQYYREEENGRGNFPPRFSGLQFPNYSSELNVNALELDDSALYLCASSHAGQGAHYGYTFGSGTRLTVV.

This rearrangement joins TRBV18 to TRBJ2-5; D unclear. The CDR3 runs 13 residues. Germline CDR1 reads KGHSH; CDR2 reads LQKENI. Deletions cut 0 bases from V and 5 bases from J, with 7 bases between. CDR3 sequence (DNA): TGTGCCAGCTCACCACCTAGCAGTGAGACCCAGTACTTC. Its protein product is CASSPPSSETQYF.